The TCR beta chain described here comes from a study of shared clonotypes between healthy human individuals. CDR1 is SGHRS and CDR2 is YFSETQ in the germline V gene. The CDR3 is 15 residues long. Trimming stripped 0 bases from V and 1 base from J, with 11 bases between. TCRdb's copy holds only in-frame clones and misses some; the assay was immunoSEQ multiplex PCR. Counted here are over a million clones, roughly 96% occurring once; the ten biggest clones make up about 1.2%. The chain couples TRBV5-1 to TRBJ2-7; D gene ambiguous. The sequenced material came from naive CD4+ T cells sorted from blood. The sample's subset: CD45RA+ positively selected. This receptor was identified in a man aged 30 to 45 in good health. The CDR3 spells CASSLVLGRSYEQYF. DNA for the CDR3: TGCGCCAGCAGCTTGGTACTGGGCAGGTCCTACGAGCAGTACTTC. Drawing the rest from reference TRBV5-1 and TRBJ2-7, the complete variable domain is KAGVTQTPRYLIKTRGQQVTLSCSPISGHRSVSWYQQTPGQGLQFLFEYFSETQRNKGNFPGRFSGRQFSNSRSEMNVSTLELGDSALYLCASSLVLGRSYEQYFGPGTRLTVT.